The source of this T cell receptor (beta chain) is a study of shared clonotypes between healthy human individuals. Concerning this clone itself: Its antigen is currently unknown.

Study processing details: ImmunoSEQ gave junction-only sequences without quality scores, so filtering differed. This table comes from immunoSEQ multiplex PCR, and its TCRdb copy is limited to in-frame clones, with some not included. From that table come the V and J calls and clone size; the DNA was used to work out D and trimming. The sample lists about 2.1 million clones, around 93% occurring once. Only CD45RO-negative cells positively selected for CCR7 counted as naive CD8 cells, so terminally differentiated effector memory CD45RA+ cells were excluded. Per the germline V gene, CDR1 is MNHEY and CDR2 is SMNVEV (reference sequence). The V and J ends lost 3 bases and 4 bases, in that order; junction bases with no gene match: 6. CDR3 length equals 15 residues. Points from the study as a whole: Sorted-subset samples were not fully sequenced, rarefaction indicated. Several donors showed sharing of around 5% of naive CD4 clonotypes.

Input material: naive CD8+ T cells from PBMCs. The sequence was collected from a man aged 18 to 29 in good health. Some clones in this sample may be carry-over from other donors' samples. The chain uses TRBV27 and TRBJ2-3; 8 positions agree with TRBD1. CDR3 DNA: TGTGCCAGCAGTTTGGGCAGGGGGCGCCCAGATACGCAGTATTTT. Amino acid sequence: CASSLGRGRPDTQYF.